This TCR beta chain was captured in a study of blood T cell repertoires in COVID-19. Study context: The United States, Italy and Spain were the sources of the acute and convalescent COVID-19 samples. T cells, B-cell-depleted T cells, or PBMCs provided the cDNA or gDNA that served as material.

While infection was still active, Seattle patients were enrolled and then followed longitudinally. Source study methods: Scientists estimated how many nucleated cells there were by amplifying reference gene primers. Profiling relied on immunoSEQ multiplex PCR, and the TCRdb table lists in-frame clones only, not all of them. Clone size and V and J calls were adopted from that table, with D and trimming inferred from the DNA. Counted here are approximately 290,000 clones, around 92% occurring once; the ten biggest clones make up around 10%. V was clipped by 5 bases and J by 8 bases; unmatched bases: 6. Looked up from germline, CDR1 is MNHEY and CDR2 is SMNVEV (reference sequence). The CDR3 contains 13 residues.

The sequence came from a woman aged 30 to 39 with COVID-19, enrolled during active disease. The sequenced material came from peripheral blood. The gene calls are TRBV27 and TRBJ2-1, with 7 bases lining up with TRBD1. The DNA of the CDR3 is TGTGCCAGCAGTCTCGACAGGGTTGATGAGCAGTTCTTC. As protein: CASSLDRVDEQFF.